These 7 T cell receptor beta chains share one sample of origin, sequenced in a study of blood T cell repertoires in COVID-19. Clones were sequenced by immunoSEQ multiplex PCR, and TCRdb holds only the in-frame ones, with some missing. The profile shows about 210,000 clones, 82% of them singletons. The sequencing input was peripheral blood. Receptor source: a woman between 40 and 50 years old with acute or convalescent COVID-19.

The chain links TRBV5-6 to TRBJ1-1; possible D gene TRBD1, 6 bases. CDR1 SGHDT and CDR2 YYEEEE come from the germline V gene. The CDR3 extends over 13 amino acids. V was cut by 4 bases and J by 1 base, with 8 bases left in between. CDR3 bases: TGTGCCAGCAGCCGGGACACGAACACTGAAGCTTTCTTT. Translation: CASSRDTNTEAFF.

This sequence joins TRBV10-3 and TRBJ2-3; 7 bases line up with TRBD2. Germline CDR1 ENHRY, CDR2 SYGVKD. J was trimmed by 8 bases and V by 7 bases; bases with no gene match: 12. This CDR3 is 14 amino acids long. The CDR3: CAINSGGGVGTQYF. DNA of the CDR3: TGTGCCATCAACTCGGGGGGAGGGGTTGGTACGCAGTATTTT.

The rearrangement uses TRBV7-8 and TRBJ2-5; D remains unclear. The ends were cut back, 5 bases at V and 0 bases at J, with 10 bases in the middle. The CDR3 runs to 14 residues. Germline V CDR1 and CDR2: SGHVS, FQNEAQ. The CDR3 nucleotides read TGTGCCAGCAGCCTGAACCGGGACCAAGAGACCCAGTACTTC. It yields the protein CASSLNRDQETQYF.

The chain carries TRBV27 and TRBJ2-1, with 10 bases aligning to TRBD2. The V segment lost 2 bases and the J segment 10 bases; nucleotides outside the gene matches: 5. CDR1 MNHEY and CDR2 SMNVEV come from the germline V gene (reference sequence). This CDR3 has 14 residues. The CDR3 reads CASSLRAGGREQFF. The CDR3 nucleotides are TGTGCCAGCAGTTTACGAGCGGGAGGGCGCGAGCAGTTCTTC.

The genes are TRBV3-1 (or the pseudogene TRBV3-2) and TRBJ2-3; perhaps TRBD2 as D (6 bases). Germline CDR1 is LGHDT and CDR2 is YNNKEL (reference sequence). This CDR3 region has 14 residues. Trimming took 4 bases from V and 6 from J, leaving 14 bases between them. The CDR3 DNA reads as TGTGCCAGCAGCCCCCCAGTTGGGGGGGATACGCAGTATTTT. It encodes CASSPPVGGDTQYF.

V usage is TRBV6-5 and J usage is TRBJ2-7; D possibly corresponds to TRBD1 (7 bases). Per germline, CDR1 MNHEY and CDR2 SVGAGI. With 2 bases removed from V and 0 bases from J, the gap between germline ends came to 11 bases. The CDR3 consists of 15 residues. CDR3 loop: CASSYGQGGSYEQYF. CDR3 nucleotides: TGTGCCAGCAGTTACGGGCAGGGGGGCTCCTACGAGCAGTACTTC.

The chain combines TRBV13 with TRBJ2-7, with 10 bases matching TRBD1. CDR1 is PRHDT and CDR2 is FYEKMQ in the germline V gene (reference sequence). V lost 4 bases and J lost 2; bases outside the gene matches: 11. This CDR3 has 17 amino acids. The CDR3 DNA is TGTGCCAGCAGCTCTCTCGATGGGGGGACAGGGGCCTACGAGCAGTACTTC. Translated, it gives CASSSLDGGTGAYEQYF.